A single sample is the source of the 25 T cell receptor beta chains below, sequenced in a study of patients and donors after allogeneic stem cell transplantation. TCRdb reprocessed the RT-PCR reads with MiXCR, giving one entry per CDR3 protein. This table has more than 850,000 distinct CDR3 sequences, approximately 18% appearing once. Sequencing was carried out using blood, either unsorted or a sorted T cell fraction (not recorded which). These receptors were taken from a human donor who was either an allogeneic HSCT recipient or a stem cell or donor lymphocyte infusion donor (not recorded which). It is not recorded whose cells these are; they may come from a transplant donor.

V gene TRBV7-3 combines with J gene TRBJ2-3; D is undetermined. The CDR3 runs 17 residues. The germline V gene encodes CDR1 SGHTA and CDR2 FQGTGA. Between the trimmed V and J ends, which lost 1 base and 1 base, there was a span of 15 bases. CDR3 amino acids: CASSLNPTSTRTDTQYF. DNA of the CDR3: TGTGCCAGCAGCTTAAACCCAACCTCCACCCGCACAGATACGCAGTATTTT.

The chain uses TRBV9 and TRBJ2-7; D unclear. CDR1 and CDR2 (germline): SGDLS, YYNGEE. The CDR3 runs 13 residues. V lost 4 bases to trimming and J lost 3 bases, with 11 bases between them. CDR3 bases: TGTGCCAGCAGCCTACAGATGGACTACGAGCAGTACTTC. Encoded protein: CASSLQMDYEQYF.

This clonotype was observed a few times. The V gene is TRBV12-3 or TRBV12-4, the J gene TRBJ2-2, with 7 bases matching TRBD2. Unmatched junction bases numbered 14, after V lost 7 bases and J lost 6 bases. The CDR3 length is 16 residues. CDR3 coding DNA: TGTGCCAGCAAAGTAGGGTATCGGGGGGTAGCCGGGGAGCTGTTTTTT. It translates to CASKVGYRGVAGELFF.

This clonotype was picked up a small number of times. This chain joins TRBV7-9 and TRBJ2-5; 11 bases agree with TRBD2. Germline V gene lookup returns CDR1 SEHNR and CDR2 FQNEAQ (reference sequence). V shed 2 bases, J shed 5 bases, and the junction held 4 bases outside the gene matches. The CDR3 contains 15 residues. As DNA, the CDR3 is TGTGCCAGCAGCTTACTAGCGGGAGGATTGGAGACCCAGTACTTC. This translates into CASSLLAGGLETQYF.

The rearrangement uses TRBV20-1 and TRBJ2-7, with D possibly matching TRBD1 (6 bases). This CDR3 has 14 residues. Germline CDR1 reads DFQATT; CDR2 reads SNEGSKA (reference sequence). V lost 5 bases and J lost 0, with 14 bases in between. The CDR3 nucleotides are TGCAGTGCTTCGGACAGATGGGGCTCCTACGAGCAGTACTTC. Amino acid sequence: CSASDRWGSYEQYF.

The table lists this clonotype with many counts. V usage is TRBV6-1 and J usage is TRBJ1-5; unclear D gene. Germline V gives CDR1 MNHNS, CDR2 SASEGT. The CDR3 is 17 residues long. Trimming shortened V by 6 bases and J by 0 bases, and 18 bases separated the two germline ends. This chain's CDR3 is CASSPFGSQNSNQPQHF. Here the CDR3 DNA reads TGTGCCAGCAGCCCCTTCGGGAGCCAGAATAGCAATCAGCCCCAGCATTTT.

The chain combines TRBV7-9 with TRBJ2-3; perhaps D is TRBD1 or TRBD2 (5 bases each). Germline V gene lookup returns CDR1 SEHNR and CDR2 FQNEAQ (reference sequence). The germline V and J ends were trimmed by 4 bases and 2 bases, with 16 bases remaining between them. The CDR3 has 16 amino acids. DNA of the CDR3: TGTGCCAGCAGCTCTCCTCGAGGGGATAACACAGATACGCAGTATTTT. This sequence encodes CASSSPRGDNTDTQYF.

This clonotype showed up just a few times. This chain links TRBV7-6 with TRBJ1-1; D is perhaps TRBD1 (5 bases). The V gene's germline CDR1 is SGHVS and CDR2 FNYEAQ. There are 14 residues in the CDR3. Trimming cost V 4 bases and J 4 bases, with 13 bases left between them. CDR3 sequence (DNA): TGTGCCAGCAGCTCAGGCGCAGGGCCCACTGAAGCTTTCTTT. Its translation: CASSSGAGPTEAFF.

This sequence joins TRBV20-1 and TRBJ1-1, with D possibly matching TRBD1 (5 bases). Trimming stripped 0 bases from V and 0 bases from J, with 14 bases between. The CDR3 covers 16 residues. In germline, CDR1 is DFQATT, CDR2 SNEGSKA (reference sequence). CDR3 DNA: TGCAGTGCTAGAGATCGGGGGGGAACCCTGAACACTGAAGCTTTCTTT. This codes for CSARDRGGTLNTEAFF.

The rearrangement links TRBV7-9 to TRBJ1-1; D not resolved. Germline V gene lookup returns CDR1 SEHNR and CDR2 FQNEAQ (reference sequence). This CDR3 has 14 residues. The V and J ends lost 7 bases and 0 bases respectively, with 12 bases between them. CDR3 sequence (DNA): TGTGCCAGCATCCCCGAGGGCTTGAACACTGAAGCTTTCTTT. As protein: CASIPEGLNTEAFF.

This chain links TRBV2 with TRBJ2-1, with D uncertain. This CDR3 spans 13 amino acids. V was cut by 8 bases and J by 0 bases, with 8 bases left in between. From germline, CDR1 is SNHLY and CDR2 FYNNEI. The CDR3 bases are TGTGCCAGCGAGCCCCTCTCCTACAATGAGCAGTTCTTC. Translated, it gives CASEPLSYNEQFF. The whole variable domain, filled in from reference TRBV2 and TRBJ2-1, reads EPEVTQTPSHQVTQMGQEVILRCVPISNHLYFYWYRQILGQKVEFLVSFYNNEISEKSEIFDDQFSVERPDGSNFTLKIRSTKLEDSAMYFCASEPLSYNEQFFGPGTRLTVL.

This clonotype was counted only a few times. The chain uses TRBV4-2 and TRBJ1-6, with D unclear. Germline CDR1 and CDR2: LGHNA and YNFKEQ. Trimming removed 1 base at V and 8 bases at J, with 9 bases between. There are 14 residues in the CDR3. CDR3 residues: CASSQGLADSPLHF. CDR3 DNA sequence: TGTGCCAGCAGCCAAGGTCTGGCAGATTCACCCCTCCACTTT.

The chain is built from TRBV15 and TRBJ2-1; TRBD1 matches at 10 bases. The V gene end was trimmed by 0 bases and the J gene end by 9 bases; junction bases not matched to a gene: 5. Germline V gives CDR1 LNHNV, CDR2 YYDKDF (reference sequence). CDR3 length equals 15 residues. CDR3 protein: CATSRDPDRGSEQFF. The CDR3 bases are TGTGCCACCAGCAGAGACCCGGACAGGGGGAGTGAGCAGTTCTTC. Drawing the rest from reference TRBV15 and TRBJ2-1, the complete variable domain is DAMVIQNPRYQVTQFGKPVTLSCSQTLNHNVMYWYQQKSSQAPKLLFHYYDKDFNNEADTPDNFQSRRPNTSFCFLDIRSPGLGDTAMYLCATSRDPDRGSEQFFGPGTRLTVL.

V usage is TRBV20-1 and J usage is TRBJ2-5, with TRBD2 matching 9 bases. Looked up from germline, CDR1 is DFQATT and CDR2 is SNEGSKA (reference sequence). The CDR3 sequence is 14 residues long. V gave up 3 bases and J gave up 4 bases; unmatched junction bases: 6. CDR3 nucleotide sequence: TGCAGTGCTAGTGGGCGGGGGGGGAGAGAGACCCAGTACTTC. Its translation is CSASGRGGRETQYF.

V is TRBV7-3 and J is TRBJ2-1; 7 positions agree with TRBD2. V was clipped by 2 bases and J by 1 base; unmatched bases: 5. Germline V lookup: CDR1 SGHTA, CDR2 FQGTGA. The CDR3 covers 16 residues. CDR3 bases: TGTGCCAGCAGCTTACTGGGGGGAGGGTCCTACAATGAGCAGTTCTTC. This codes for CASSLLGGGSYNEQFF.

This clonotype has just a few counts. In DNA, the CDR3 is TGTGCCAGCAGCCCGAGGGGACAGGGGGCTGTCGAGCAGTACTTC. Translating it yields CASSPRGQGAVEQYF. The chain combines TRBV7-8 with TRBJ2-7; TRBD1 matches at 12 bases. The CDR3 runs 15 residues. Germline values: CDR1 SGHVS, CDR2 FQNEAQ. Trimming removed 5 bases from V and 6 bases from J; junction bases left unmatched: 8.

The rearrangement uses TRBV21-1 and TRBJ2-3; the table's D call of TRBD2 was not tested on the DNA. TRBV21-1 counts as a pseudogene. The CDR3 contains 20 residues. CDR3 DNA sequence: TGTGCCAGCAGCCCCCCAGGGAAAGCGGGAGGTGGTAGGGGCACAGATACGCAGTATTTT. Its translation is CASSPPGKAGGGRGTDTQYF.

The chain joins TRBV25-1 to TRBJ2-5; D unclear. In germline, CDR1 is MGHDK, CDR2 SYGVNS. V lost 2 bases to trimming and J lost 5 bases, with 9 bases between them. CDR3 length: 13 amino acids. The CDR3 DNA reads TGTGCCAGCAGTGAACCCGGAGAGGAGACCCAGTACTTC. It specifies CASSEPGEETQYF.

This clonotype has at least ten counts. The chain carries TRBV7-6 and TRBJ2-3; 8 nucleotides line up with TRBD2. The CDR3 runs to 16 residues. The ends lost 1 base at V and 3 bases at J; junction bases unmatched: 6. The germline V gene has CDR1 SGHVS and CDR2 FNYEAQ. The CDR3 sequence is CASSLGAGGSTDTQYF. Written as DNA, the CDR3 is TGTGCCAGCAGCTTAGGGGCGGGGGGATCAACAGATACGCAGTATTTT.

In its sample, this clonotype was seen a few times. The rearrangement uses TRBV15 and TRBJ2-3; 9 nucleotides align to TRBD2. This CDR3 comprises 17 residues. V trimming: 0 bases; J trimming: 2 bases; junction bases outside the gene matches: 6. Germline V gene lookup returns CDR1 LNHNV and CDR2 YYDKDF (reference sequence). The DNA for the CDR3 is TGTGCCACCAGCAGAGATGTGGCTAGCGGGATCACAGATACGCAGTATTTT. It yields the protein CATSRDVASGITDTQYF. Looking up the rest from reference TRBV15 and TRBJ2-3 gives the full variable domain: DAMVIQNPRYQVTQFGKPVTLSCSQTLNHNVMYWYQQKSSQAPKLLFHYYDKDFNNEADTPDNFQSRRPNTSFCFLDIRSPGLGDTAMYLCATSRDVASGITDTQYFGPGTRLTVL.

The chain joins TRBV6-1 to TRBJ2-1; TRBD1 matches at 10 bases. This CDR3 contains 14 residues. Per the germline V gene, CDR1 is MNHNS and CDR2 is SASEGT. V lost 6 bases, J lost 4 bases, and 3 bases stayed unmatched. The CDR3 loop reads CASRGTGVYNEQFF. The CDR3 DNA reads TGTGCCAGCAGAGGGACAGGGGTATACAATGAGCAGTTCTTC.

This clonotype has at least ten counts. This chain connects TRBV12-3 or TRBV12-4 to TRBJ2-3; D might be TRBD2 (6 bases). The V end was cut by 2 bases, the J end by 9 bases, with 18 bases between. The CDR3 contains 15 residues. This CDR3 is CASSLKTTGLLTQYF. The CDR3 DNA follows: TGTGCCAGCAGTTTAAAGACGACGGGACTTCTGACGCAGTATTTT.

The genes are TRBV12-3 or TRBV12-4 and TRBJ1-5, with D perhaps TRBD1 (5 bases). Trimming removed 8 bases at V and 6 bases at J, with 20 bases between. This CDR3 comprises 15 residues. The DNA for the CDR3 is TGTGCCAGCTCGACCTTGGGGGGTTTGACTCAGCCCCAGCATTTT. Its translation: CASSTLGGLTQPQHF.

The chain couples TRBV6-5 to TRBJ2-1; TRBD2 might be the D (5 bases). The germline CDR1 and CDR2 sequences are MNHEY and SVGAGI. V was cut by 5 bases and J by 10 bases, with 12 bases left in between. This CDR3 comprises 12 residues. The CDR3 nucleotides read TGTGCCAGCAGTAAGGGCACGGGGGAGCAGTTCTTC. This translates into CASSKGTGEQFF.

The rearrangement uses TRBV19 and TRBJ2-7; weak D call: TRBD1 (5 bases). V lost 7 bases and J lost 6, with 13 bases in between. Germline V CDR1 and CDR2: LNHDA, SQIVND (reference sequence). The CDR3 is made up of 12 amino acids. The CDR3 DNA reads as TGTGCCAGTACAGGGTCCCGGAGCGAGCAGTACTTC. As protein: CASTGSRSEQYF.